The 3 T cell receptor beta chains presented below share a single source sample, sequenced in a study of graft-versus-host responses after intestinal transplantation. TCRdb's table, derived via immunoSEQ multiplex PCR, lists solely in-frame clones and lacks some. The sample yields under 7,500 clones, roughly 85% seen once. Graft samples were processed, releasing intraepithelial and lamina propria lymphocytes. The sample was ileum tissue, taken approximately 320 days after intestinal transplant. The origin of the receptors is a human patient who received an intestinal transplant, so some T cells may come from the graft donor.

Regarding this clone: The same CDR3 can be traced to other DNA sequences in this sample. The rearrangement uses TRBV18 and TRBJ2-5; D remains ambiguous. The CDR3 totals 12 residues. The V and J ends lost 2 bases and 2 bases respectively, with 3 bases between them. Germline values: CDR1 KGHSH, CDR2 LQKENI. CDR3 in amino acids: CASSPGQETQYF. CDR3 coding DNA: TGTGCCAGCTCACCAGGGCAAGAGACCCAGTACTTC.

The genes are TRBV6-1 and TRBJ1-5; a weak D match, TRBD1 (5 bases). CDR1 and CDR2 (germline): MNHNS, SASEGT. The CDR3 sequence is 15 residues long. The V end was cut by 1 base, the J end by 2 bases, with 9 bases between. DNA of the CDR3: TGTGCCAGCAGTGAAGGGCAGGGCGGCAATCAGCCCCAGCATTTT. It yields the protein CASSEGQGGNQPQHF.

The chain links TRBV6-5 to TRBJ2-7; no firm D call. V lost 0 bases to trimming and J lost 4 bases, with 4 bases between them. Per the germline V gene, CDR1 is MNHEY and CDR2 is SVGAGI. The CDR3 loop spans 12 amino acids. The CDR3 here is CASSYSLYEQYF. DNA of the CDR3: TGTGCCAGCAGTTACTCGTTGTACGAGCAGTACTTC.